The 21 T cell receptor beta chains in this list originate from one sample, sequenced in a study of blood T cells in healthy people across ages (dated by TCRdb to between 2015 and 2016). The library relied on 5' RACE. These reads were obtained on an Illumina HiSeq 2500. A second about 7 to 11 cycle PCR used a sample-barcoded 5' primer and a J-beta primer mix. TCRdb applied fastp at Q25 and MiXCR to the public reads, then kept only in-frame beta chains. Entries are consolidated by CDR3 protein sequence, retaining the most common genes and DNA. Here the sample has about 1.4 million distinct CDR3 sequences; 59% occur a single time. Of the sample, 5.5% to 8% falls within the top ten clones. Specimen: blood. These receptors were taken from a man aged 18 to 30 in good health.

The chain couples TRBV29-1 to TRBJ2-2; D unresolved. V lost 7 bases and J 1 base, leaving 19 bases between the germline ends. This CDR3 is 16 amino acids long. The V gene's germline CDR1 is SQVTM and CDR2 ANQGSEA. Written as DNA, the CDR3 is TGCAGCGCTGCTATAGTCCCGGGTCAGAACACCGGGGAGCTGTTTTTT. Protein: CSAAIVPGQNTGELFF.

The chain combines TRBV4-3 with TRBJ2-3; a weak D match, TRBD2 (6 bases). Germline V gene sequence: CDR1 LGHNA, CDR2 YSLEER. The V and J ends lost 1 base and 5 bases respectively, with 19 bases between them. The CDR3 contains 17 residues. The chain's CDR3 is CASSQGGPGSAGDTQYF. The CDR3 coding sequence is TGCGCCAGCAGCCAAGGAGGGCCGGGATCAGCGGGAGATACGCAGTATTTT.

The chain couples TRBV4-1 to TRBJ2-5, with D possibly being TRBD2 (6 bases). From germline, CDR1 is MGHRA and CDR2 YSYEKL. Deletions cut 6 bases from V and 2 bases from J, with 25 bases between. There are 18 residues in the CDR3. In DNA, the CDR3 is TGCGCCAGCAGTCCACACCGCGTAGCGGACTTGTCGCAAGAGACCCAGTACTTC. Translated, it gives CASSPHRVADLSQETQYF.

This clonotype was observed a few times. In nucleotides, the CDR3 is TGCAGTGCTAGGGACGGGACCTACGAGCAGTACTTC. Protein product: CSARDGTYEQYF. The chain is built from TRBV20-1 and TRBJ2-7, with a possible D match to TRBD2 (5 bases). Per the germline V gene, CDR1 is DFQATT and CDR2 is SNEGSKA (reference sequence). The CDR3 has 12 amino acids. V was trimmed by 3 bases and J by 2 bases, leaving 8 bases between them.

The rearrangement links TRBV29-1 to TRBJ2-4; the D gene is possibly TRBD1 (6 bases). Germline V gene lookup returns CDR1 SQVTM and CDR2 ANQGSEA. V was pared by 5 bases and J by 4 bases, with 18 bases between. The CDR3 contains 15 residues. The CDR3 region is CSVIPIQGMKNIQYF. CDR3 nucleotide sequence: TGCAGCGTTATACCAATACAGGGCATGAAAAACATTCAGTACTTC.

This clonotype was recorded only once. The chain carries TRBV6-2 or TRBV6-3 and TRBJ1-1; no clear D gene. This CDR3 contains 15 residues. V dropped 7 bases and J dropped 2 bases, with 17 bases sitting between them. CDR1 and CDR2 from the germline V gene are MNHEY and SVGEGT. The CDR3 sequence is CASTGVTGVNTEAFF. The CDR3 DNA follows: TGTGCCAGCACTGGGGTGACGGGAGTTAACACTGAAGCTTTCTTT.

This chain joins TRBV3-1 and TRBJ1-2, with a weak D call TRBD1 (5 bases). CDR1 is LGHDT and CDR2 is YNNKEL in the germline V gene (reference sequence). There are 14 residues in the CDR3. Trimming stripped 5 bases from V and 7 bases from J, with 17 bases between. CDR3 nucleotides: TGTGCCAGCAGCGCCGGGACGGACGGATTTGGCTACACCTTC. This gives the protein CASSAGTDGFGYTF.

Only a few counts were recorded for this clonotype. The genes are TRBV13 and TRBJ1-1; a possible D gene is TRBD1 (6 bases). V lost 5 bases to trimming and J lost 5 bases, with 18 bases between them. CDR3 length: 15 amino acids. Germline V lookup: CDR1 PRHDT, CDR2 FYEKMQ (reference sequence). CDR3 in DNA: TGTGCCAGCAGCCCCTATGACAGGTGGAGTACTGAAGCTTTCTTT. It encodes CASSPYDRWSTEAFF.

A few counts support this clonotype. V usage is TRBV6-6 and J usage is TRBJ1-2; D uncertain. The CDR3 contains 13 residues. Trimming pared 7 bases from V and 1 base from J, leaving 10 bases between. The germline V gene has CDR1 MNHNY and CDR2 SVGAGI (reference sequence). CDR3 nucleotides: TGTGCCAGCAAGACGGGCCTTAACTATGGCTACACCTTC. Protein: CASKTGLNYGYTF.

The chain is built from TRBV4-1 and TRBJ2-3; TRBD2 agrees at 8 bases. Per the germline V gene, CDR1 is MGHRA and CDR2 is YSYEKL. CDR3 length equals 14 residues. V lost 3 bases to trimming and J lost 4 bases; unmatched junction nucleotides: 3. The CDR3 here is CASSQREAADTQYF. CDR3 DNA: TGCGCCAGCAGCCAGCGGGAGGCTGCAGATACGCAGTATTTT.

This chain uses TRBV3-1 with TRBJ2-1, with TRBD1 matching 9 bases. The CDR3 extends over 17 amino acids. V lost 6 bases and J lost 6; bases outside the gene matches: 15. CDR1 LGHDT and CDR2 YNNKEL come from the germline V gene (reference sequence). CDR3 DNA sequence: TGTGCCAGCAGTCACCATCCGGGACAGGGTGACCTCAATGAGCAGTTCTTC. It translates to CASSHHPGQGDLNEQFF.

The sample holds one count of this clonotype. The chain joins TRBV2 to TRBJ2-1; 10 bases are a match to TRBD2. The CDR3 length is 14 residues. Losses at the gene ends were 8 bases for V and 9 bases for J; bases not matched to a gene: 10. CDR1 and CDR2 (germline): SNHLY, FYNNEI. Here the CDR3 reads CASPGLAGAGEQFF. CDR3 DNA sequence: TGTGCCAGCCCGGGGCTAGCGGGAGCCGGTGAGCAGTTCTTC.

This rearrangement joins TRBV27 to TRBJ2-1, with no clear D. V was cut by 2 bases and J by 8 bases, with 19 bases left in between. The CDR3 is made up of 16 amino acids. CDR1 and CDR2 from the germline V gene are MNHEY and SMNVEV (reference sequence). The CDR3 spells CASSLGPHGLADEQFF. The CDR3 DNA reads as TGTGCCAGCAGTTTAGGTCCACACGGCTTAGCAGATGAGCAGTTCTTC.

The chain combines TRBV11-2 with TRBJ2-7, with 7 bases identical to TRBD1. Trimming removed 5 bases from V and 4 bases from J; junction bases left unmatched: 5. The germline gives CDR1 SGHAT, CDR2 FQNNGV. The CDR3 covers 13 residues. CDR3 bases: TGTGCCAGCAGCCAATACAGGGGATACGAGCAGTACTTC. Protein sequence: CASSQYRGYEQYF.

The CDR3: CSFETGADTQYF. CDR3 DNA sequence: TGCAGCTTCGAGACTGGAGCAGATACGCAGTATTTT. V gene TRBV29-1 combines with J gene TRBJ2-3; D gene unclear. Between the trimmed V and J ends, which lost 8 bases and 4 bases, there was a span of 13 bases. The CDR3 is 12 amino acids. Germline V gene data show CDR1 as SQVTM and CDR2 as ANQGSEA.

The chain recombines TRBV6-5 with TRBJ2-5; 8 bases match TRBD1. The CDR3 runs to 16 residues. Germline trimming cut 5 bases from V and 11 bases from J; bases unmatched to any gene: 19. Germline CDR1 reads MNHEY; CDR2 reads SVGAGI. CDR3: CASSDYPGQGRNEQYF. CDR3 DNA: TGTGCCAGCAGTGACTACCCAGGACAGGGACGGAATGAGCAGTACTTC.

This clonotype was counted a few times. V is TRBV6-4 and J is TRBJ1-2; the match to TRBD1 covers 9 bases. This CDR3 spans 13 amino acids. The germline gives CDR1 MRHNA, CDR2 SNTAGT. V shed 6 bases, J shed 6 bases, and the junction held 5 bases outside the gene matches. The CDR3 sequence: CASSADRGDGYTF. CDR3 nucleotide sequence: TGTGCCAGCAGCGCCGACAGGGGGGATGGCTACACCTTC.

Points on this clonotype: An end of the junction does not agree with germline; a read error may underlie this. V and J are TRBV7-9 and TRBJ2-5; D perhaps matches TRBD2 (6 bases). The CDR3 consists of 15 residues. CDR1 SEHNR and CDR2 FQNEAQ come from the germline V gene (reference sequence). CDR3 DNA: TGTGCCAGCAGCTTACTCGTTAGCGGTGAAGAGATCCAGTACTTC. This translates into CASSLLVSGEEIQYF.

Only a few counts were recorded for this clonotype. The chain has TRBV7-2 and TRBJ2-5; D remains unclear. Germline loops: CDR1 SGHTA, CDR2 FQGNSA. V was trimmed by 1 base and J by 5 bases, leaving 8 bases between them. CDR3 length: 13 residues. CDR3 nucleotide sequence: TGTGCCAGCAGCTTAGTTTATCGGGAGACCCAGTACTTC. Translation gives CASSLVYRETQYF.

The chain combines TRBV6-6 with TRBJ2-7, with D tentatively TRBD1 (6 bases). CDR3 length: 15 residues. V dropped 5 bases and J dropped 0 bases, with 14 bases sitting between them. In germline, CDR1 is MNHNY, CDR2 SVGAGI (reference sequence). The CDR3 DNA reads TGTGCCAGCAGTAACAGGGACACTACCTCCTACGAGCAGTACTTC. This translates into CASSNRDTTSYEQYF.

The J gene is TRBJ1-4, the V gene TRBV6-6; 9 nucleotides agree with TRBD1. Germline CDR1 MNHNY, CDR2 SVGAGI (reference sequence). V shed 6 bases, J shed 7 bases, and the junction held 6 bases outside the gene matches. The length of the CDR3 is 14 residues. The CDR3 loop reads CASRTTGGSEKLFF. The CDR3 DNA is TGTGCCAGCAGAACGACAGGGGGGAGTGAAAAACTGTTTTTT.